The source of this T cell receptor (beta chain) is a study of T-cell reconstitution after alpha-beta-depleted transplantation in children (dated by TCRdb to 2016 to 2018). Some background on the complete study: Using TCR repertoire profiling, the study followed T-cell immune reconstitution in a quantitative way in children after TCRalphabeta/CD19-depleted allogeneic hematopoietic cell transplantation. Study-wide findings and limitations: The apparently early alphabetaT-cell count recovery about two months after transplant was reportedly dependent on only several hundred rapidly expanded clones derived from non-depleted graft cells. Hyperexpanded clone frequencies declined over subsequent months; after one year, T-cell counts and TCRbeta diversity were mostly attributed to newly produced T cells. The high TCRbeta diversity at day 60 in some patients was ascribed to recipient T cells and intrathymic progenitors that had survived conditioning.

According to the study, the label for this sample's treatment or condition signals: allogeneic hematopoietic cell transplantation with graft depleted of TCRalphabeta T cells and CD19 B cells. Transplant recipients were children who received TCRalphabeta/CD19-depleted allogeneic hematopoietic cell grafts. This clonotype was seen many times. Its antigen is still unknown. Base qualities are not provided; no much larger clone lies one nucleotide away. Receptors were amplified or captured by PCR. This sample was sequenced with an Illumina HiSeq 2500. Molecular barcoding was employed in the preparation of TCR libraries, with unique molecular identifiers being used to normalize TCRbeta repertoire quantification. The public reads were quality trimmed at Q25 with fastp and then assembled into clones with MiXCR by TCRdb, keeping productive beta chains. All rows with the same CDR3 protein become a single entry with the most common DNA and genes. This sample gives hundreds of thousands of distinct CDR3 sequences in total; approximately 10% of them show up just once. Approximately 30% of the sample is taken by the ten largest.

The starting material was PBMCs, obtained before TCRalphabeta/CD19-depleted stem cell transplant. The TCR originated in a child younger than two with acute myeloid leukemia, due to receive a stem cell transplant.

CDR3 protein: CSTRGAEETQYF. The DNA is TGCAGCACCAGGGGGGCGGAAGAGACCCAGTACTTC. In this chain, TRBV29-1 is recombined with TRBJ2-5; TRBD1 could be the D gene, as 7 bases match. The CDR3, cysteine through phenylalanine, is 12 amino acids long. Solely the CDR3 DNA is kept, with 36 bases framed from the first base. Trimming at the junction amounts to 8 bases on V and 3 bases on J, and the germline ends lie 13 bases apart. The germline V gene sets CDR1 to SQVTM and CDR2 to ANQGSEA.